This T cell receptor (beta chain) stems from a study of T cells in Graves' hyperthyroidism and ophthalmopathy (dated by TCRdb to between 2018 and 2021). Study-level background: Peripheral blood samples were taken at initial diagnosis, before any treatment was given. A discovery cohort of around 98 patients, about 40 with Graves' ophthalmopathy and more than 55 with stable Graves' hyperthyroidism, was used to find distinguishing TCR V-J signatures. Whether ophthalmopathy could be predicted prospectively was tested in an independent validation cohort made up of some 20 hyperthyroidism patients plus 17 patients who later progressed to ophthalmopathy. The 90 to 100 discovery patients were randomly divided into training and test sets at a 7:3 ratio. Thyroid tissue and blood T-cell repertoires from about six Graves' hyperthyroidism patients were also compared in the study. Following sampling, methimazole starting at 30 mg daily was given to hyperthyroidism patients, and high-dose intravenous methylprednisolone was given to ophthalmopathy patients. The paper reports TCR Vbeta CDR3 sequencing of fewer than 150 peripheral blood samples: 40 to 45 ophthalmopathy, approximately 74 hyperthyroidism and approximately 17 progressor patients.

Reading from cysteine to phenylalanine, the CDR3 counts 17 amino acids. Only CDR3 DNA remains: 51 bases, in frame from the first base. The germline V gene encodes CDR1 MNHNY and CDR2 SVGAGI (reference sequence). V and J are trimmed by 0 bases and 4 bases, and the gene matches miss 8 bases of the junction. The TCR beta CDR3 regions were amplified from the RNA transcripts. For the first round of RT-PCR on the TCR CDR3, the HTBI primer set was used together with the Qiagen OneStep RT-PCR kit. The libraries were constructed in a second round of multiplex PCR and then size-selected and purified. The libraries were sequenced on an Illumina HiSeq2000 using paired-end 100 bp reads. Regarding the original processing steps: Raw data were processed with SOAPnuke, discarding reads with adapters, uncalled bases, mean Phred below 15, or no exact constant-primer or identifier match. COPE v1.2.5 was used to merge high-quality paired reads, and clonotypes were defined as unique nucleotide sequences. Clonotypes were aligned to IMGT TRBV, TRBD and TRBJ reference segments using MiTCR v1.1. Only V-J combinations with frequency above 0.0001, covering about 99% of repertoires, were analysed. A TCS score was defined as the ratio between F50 (clonal expansion) and ExV (chaos), using BLOSUM62-based TCRdist between CDR3 peptides within each V-J. Welch's t-statistics and random forest reduced roughly 540 V-J features to 13, which were used in a naive Bayes classifier (R e1071). TCRdb reprocessing: public reads trimmed at Q25 with fastp, clones called with MiXCR, in-frame beta chains kept. Rows are combined by CDR3 protein, so each entry shows the most common genes and DNA. What appears here as the V and J calls and clone size reflects TCRdb's work, not the paper's. Recorded for this sample are 370,000 or so distinct CDR3 sequences; less than 15% of them occurred a single time. Of the sample, 20% is held by the ten largest clones.

This clonotype was seen at least ten times. Its antigen remains unidentified. The record has no base qualities; no much larger clone is one base away. Beyond this particular receptor, the publication reports: Most expanded thyroid clonotypes (frequency above 0.001) were also found in blood, which suggests that blood repertoires may mirror thyroid immune responses. In validation, the model predicted progression to ophthalmopathy a median of approximately 6.6 months before onset, with about 64% sensitivity and around 76% specificity. No statistical method was used to fix the sample size in advance, and group allocation was not hidden from the investigators. A 13 V-J signature model separated ophthalmopathy from stable hyperthyroidism, with roughly 88% sensitivity and just under 84% specificity in cross-validation and 80%/75% in testing.

The hyperthyroidism patients were between 18 and 65 years old and newly diagnosed, with a disease duration of less than 2 months. Patients with uncontrolled infections, other autoimmune diseases, pregnancy or lactation were excluded. Clinical symptoms, serum thyroxine and TRAb, thyroid ultrasound, and orbital computed tomography formed the basis for the diagnoses. Blood from progressor patients was collected at the time of first diagnosis with hyperthyroidism, before any ophthalmopathy symptoms had appeared. PBMCs were isolated from 8 to 10 ml of fresh peripheral blood by Ficoll-Paque density gradient centrifugation. Patients classed as progressors first received a Graves' hyperthyroidism diagnosis and then went on to develop ophthalmopathy during follow-up. Total RNA was extracted with Trizol reagent, and quality was checked on an Agilent 2100 Bioanalyzer.

Here the chain combines TRBV6-6 and TRBJ2-3, and TRBD2 aligns with 9 junction nucleotides. The TCR originated in a man aged 25-45 years with Graves' hyperthyroidism that later progressed to Graves' ophthalmopathy. The sequenced sample consisted of blood. CDR3 sequence: CASSYSSSGGLADTQYF. At the DNA level, the sequence is TGTGCCAGCAGTTACTCGAGTAGCGGGGGTTTGGCAGATACGCAGTATTTT.